These 17 T cell receptor beta chains came from one sample sequenced in a study of shared clonotypes between healthy human individuals. Clones were read by immunoSEQ multiplex PCR, and TCRdb kept only the in-frame ones, dropping some. The sample records more than 1.2 million clones, around 98.5% being singletons. The sequencing input was naive CD4+ T cells sorted from blood. Subset indicated: CD45RA+ positively selected. All receptors derive from a man aged 30-40 years in good health.

The chain combines TRBV30 with TRBJ2-1, with TRBD2 as a possible D gene (6 bases). Trimming shortened V by 3 bases and J by 13 bases, and 10 bases separated the two germline ends. Germline V gives CDR1 GTSNPN, CDR2 SVGIG (reference sequence). CDR3 length: 10 amino acids. CDR3 sequence: CAWSRTTQFF. The CDR3, as DNA: TGTGCCTGGAGCAGGACTACCCAGTTCTTC.

V gene TRBV5-1 combines with J gene TRBJ2-3; TRBD2 agrees at 10 bases. Looked up from germline, CDR1 is SGHRS and CDR2 is YFSETQ. The CDR3 loop spans 15 amino acids. V was clipped by 6 bases and J by 2 bases; unmatched bases: 6. The CDR3 DNA follows: TGCGCCAGCAAAGGGACTAGCGTCACCACAGATACGCAGTATTTT. Protein sequence: CASKGTSVTTDTQYF.

The J gene is TRBJ2-3, the V gene TRBV2, with D unresolved. Germline V gene data show CDR1 as SNHLY and CDR2 as FYNNEI. The germline V and J ends were trimmed by 4 bases and 4 bases, with 3 bases remaining between them. CDR3 size: 11 residues. For the CDR3, the DNA is TGTGCCAGCAGTGTCCCAGATACGCAGTATTTT. This sequence encodes CASSVPDTQYF. The whole variable domain, remainder taken from reference TRBV2 and TRBJ2-3, is EPEVTQTPSHQVTQMGQEVILRCVPISNHLYFYWYRQILGQKVEFLVSFYNNEISEKSEIFDDQFSVERPDGSNFTLKIRSTKLEDSAMYFCASSVPDTQYFGPGTRLTVL.

J is TRBJ2-7 and V is TRBV7-2; no firm D call. Germline CDR1 SGHTA, CDR2 FQGNSA. Trimming took off 3 bases at V and 6 bases at J, with 6 bases between the two ends. The length of the CDR3 is 11 residues. The CDR3 loop is CASSLGLEQYF. The CDR3 nucleotides are TGTGCCAGCAGCTTGGGTCTCGAGCAGTACTTC.

J is TRBJ2-7 and V is TRBV7-3; TRBD2 is a possible D gene (7 bases). The CDR3 loop spans 15 amino acids. Germline CDR1 and CDR2: SGHTA and FQGTGA. The V end lost 5 bases, the J end lost 3 bases, and 17 bases lay between the germline ends. CDR3 region: CASSPWGGQNYEQYF. As DNA, the CDR3 is TGTGCCAGCAGCCCCTGGGGGGGGCAAAACTACGAGCAGTACTTC.

The chain has TRBV18 and TRBJ1-5, with a tentative D call TRBD1 (5 bases). Germline-derived CDR1 and CDR2 are KGHSH and LQKENI. Trimming took 5 bases from V and 7 from J, leaving 12 bases between them. This CDR3 spans 13 amino acids. The CDR3 nucleotides read TGTGCCAGCTCAGGGGGAGGACAACAGCCCCAGCATTTT. Translating gives CASSGGGQQPQHF.

This clone was picked up a small number of times. This CDR3 is CASSTGLANNEQFF. CDR3 DNA sequence: TGTGCCAGCAGCACCGGACTAGCAAACAATGAGCAGTTCTTC. The rearrangement links TRBV7-9 to TRBJ2-1; 8 bases map to TRBD2. The V gene's germline CDR1 is SEHNR and CDR2 FQNEAQ (reference sequence). The CDR3 contains 14 residues. V lost 5 bases to trimming and J lost 5 bases; unmatched junction nucleotides: 5. Looking up the rest from reference TRBV7-9 and TRBJ2-1 gives the full variable domain: DTGVSQNPRHKITKRGQNVTFRCDPISEHNRLYWYRQTLGQGPEFLTYFQNEAQLEKSRLLSDRFSAERPKGSFSTLEIQRTEQGDSAMYLCASSTGLANNEQFFGPGTRLTVL.

The CDR3 coding sequence is TGCAGCGTCTGGACAGGGGTTTCCGAGACCCAGTACTTC. It yields the protein CSVWTGVSETQYF. This chain uses TRBV29-1 with TRBJ2-5; 9 bases are shared with TRBD1. The length of the CDR3 is 13 residues. Germline CDR1 is SQVTM and CDR2 is ANQGSEA. V dropped 6 bases and J dropped 5; count of bases not matched to a gene: 7.

As to this clone: At the DNA level, this CDR3 is encoded by other sequences in the same sample as well. The rearrangement links TRBV18 to TRBJ2-7, with 11 bases aligning to TRBD2. V lost 3 bases to trimming and J lost 4 bases; unmatched junction nucleotides: 5. Germline V lookup: CDR1 KGHSH, CDR2 LQKENI. This CDR3 has 15 residues. The CDR3 region is CASSPPTSGSYEQYF. The DNA of the CDR3 is TGTGCCAGCTCACCCCCAACTAGCGGGAGTTACGAGCAGTACTTC.

The genes are TRBV27 and TRBJ2-7, with D possibly being TRBD1 (6 bases). The CDR3 extends over 15 amino acids. V was shortened by 3 bases and J by 7 bases, with 19 bases between the two germline ends. Germline V CDR1 and CDR2: MNHEY, SMNVEV (reference sequence). The CDR3 loop reads CASSFHGRGIGEQYF. The CDR3 bases are TGTGCCAGCAGTTTTCACGGCAGGGGTATCGGTGAGCAGTACTTC.

The DNA of the CDR3 is TGTGCCAGCAGTTTAACGTGGGCTTCAAGTGAAAAACTGTTTTTT. This encodes CASSLTWASSEKLFF. The genes are TRBV28 and TRBJ1-4; no firm D call. Per the germline V gene, CDR1 is MDHEN and CDR2 is SYDVKM. This CDR3 is built from 15 residues. The V and J ends lost 2 bases and 7 bases respectively, with 14 bases between them.

This chain links TRBV6-5 with TRBJ1-1; 8 nucleotides align to TRBD1. CDR1 is MNHEY and CDR2 is SVGAGI in the germline V gene. Germline trimming cut 6 bases from V and 4 bases from J; bases unmatched to any gene: 4. This CDR3 comprises 13 residues. The CDR3 is CASRATGGTEAFF. The CDR3 DNA is TGTGCCAGCAGGGCAACAGGGGGCACTGAAGCTTTCTTT.

The chain employs TRBV2 and TRBJ2-3; D is ambiguous. The germline V gene has CDR1 SNHLY and CDR2 FYNNEI. Trimming shortened V by 2 bases and J by 2 bases, and 5 bases separated the two germline ends. The CDR3 spans 13 residues. CDR3 region: CASSERSTDTQYF. The DNA of the CDR3 is TGTGCCAGCAGTGAAAGGTCCACAGATACGCAGTATTTT.

The V call is TRBV6-1, the J call TRBJ2-7; the D gene is possibly TRBD1 (6 bases). The CDR3 sequence is 15 residues long. V shed 7 bases and J shed 1 base, with 17 bases lying between them. CDR1 and CDR2 from the germline V gene are MNHNS and SASEGT. The DNA for the CDR3 is TGTGCCAGCAAGCTGGACAGCGGTGCTTCCTACGAGCAGTACTTC. Protein sequence: CASKLDSGASYEQYF.

This sequence joins TRBV11-2 and TRBJ2-3, with 9 nucleotides matching TRBD2. Germline CDR1 and CDR2: SGHAT and FQNNGV. The CDR3 contains 16 residues. Trimming at V came to 1 base and at J to 6 bases, leaving 8 bases not matched to a gene. The CDR3 reads CASSLGAGGPADTQYF. CDR3 DNA: TGTGCCAGCAGCTTAGGCGCGGGAGGGCCAGCGGATACGCAGTATTTT.

J is TRBJ1-5 and V is TRBV7-9, with 7 positions matching TRBD1. The CDR3 sequence is 15 residues long. Germline V gene sequence: CDR1 SEHNR, CDR2 FQNEAQ (reference sequence). V shed 1 base and J 4 bases; nucleotides not matched to a gene: 4. The CDR3 region is CASSLGDRPNQPQHF. The CDR3 DNA follows: TGTGCCAGCAGCTTAGGGGACAGACCTAATCAGCCCCAGCATTTT.

V and J are TRBV5-1 and TRBJ2-5; 8 bases agree with TRBD2. The length of the CDR3 is 15 residues. With 4 bases clipped from V and 1 base from J, the junction kept 6 bases outside the gene matches. CDR1 SGHRS and CDR2 YFSETQ come from the germline V gene. For the CDR3, the DNA is TGCGCCAGCAGCCGGGCTAGCGGGCGCCAAGAGACCCAGTACTTC. Translating gives CASSRASGRQETQYF.